The clone carrying this T cell receptor (beta chain) has a single count. These data belong to a study of blood T cell repertoires in COVID-19. Study information: PBMCs, B-cell-depleted T cells, or T cells were the source of the cDNA or gDNA that made up the material.

Clones were read by immunoSEQ multiplex PCR, and TCRdb kept only the in-frame ones, dropping some. The sample consists of approximately 260,000 clones, approximately 88% of them appearing once. Clinical history as reported by participants underpinned cohort assignment. Per the germline V gene, CDR1 is KGHSY and CDR2 is FQNENV. The V end was cut by 6 bases, the J end by 5 bases, with 17 bases between. There are 15 residues in the CDR3. The sample consisted of PBMCs or T cells enriched from blood (not recorded which). The chain uses TRBV16 and TRBJ1-5; D remains unclear. This TCR came from a woman aged 40 to 50 with acute COVID-19. The CDR3 sequence: CASSSPGFMDQPQHF. CDR3 DNA sequence: TGTGCCAGCAGTTCCCCGGGGTTTATGGATCAGCCCCAGCATTTT. The complete variable domain, with remaining parts taken from reference TRBV16 and TRBJ1-5, reads GEEVAQTPKHLVRGEGQKAKLYCAPIKGHSYVFWYQQVLKNEFKFLISFQNENVFDETGMPKERFSAKCLPNSPCSLEIQATKLEDSAVYFCASSSPGFMDQPQHFGDGTRLSIL.